This T cell receptor beta chain was sequenced in a study of blood T cell repertoires in COVID-19. Here immunoSEQ multiplex PCR was the method, and the copy in TCRdb shows in-frame clones only, minus some. The data hold about 60,000 clones, with almost 90% observed a single time. The V end lost 7 bases, the J end lost 0 bases, and 10 bases lay between the germline ends. The germline gives CDR1 MNHNY, CDR2 SVGAGI (reference sequence). The CDR3 spans 14 residues. The source of this sequence is a man aged 60 to 69 with acute or convalescent COVID-19. Sequencing was carried out using peripheral blood. J is TRBJ1-3 and V is TRBV6-6; D is unresolved. The CDR3 is CASTSVGSGNTIYF. In DNA form, the CDR3 reads TGTGCCAGCACCTCGGTTGGCTCTGGAAACACCATATATTTT.